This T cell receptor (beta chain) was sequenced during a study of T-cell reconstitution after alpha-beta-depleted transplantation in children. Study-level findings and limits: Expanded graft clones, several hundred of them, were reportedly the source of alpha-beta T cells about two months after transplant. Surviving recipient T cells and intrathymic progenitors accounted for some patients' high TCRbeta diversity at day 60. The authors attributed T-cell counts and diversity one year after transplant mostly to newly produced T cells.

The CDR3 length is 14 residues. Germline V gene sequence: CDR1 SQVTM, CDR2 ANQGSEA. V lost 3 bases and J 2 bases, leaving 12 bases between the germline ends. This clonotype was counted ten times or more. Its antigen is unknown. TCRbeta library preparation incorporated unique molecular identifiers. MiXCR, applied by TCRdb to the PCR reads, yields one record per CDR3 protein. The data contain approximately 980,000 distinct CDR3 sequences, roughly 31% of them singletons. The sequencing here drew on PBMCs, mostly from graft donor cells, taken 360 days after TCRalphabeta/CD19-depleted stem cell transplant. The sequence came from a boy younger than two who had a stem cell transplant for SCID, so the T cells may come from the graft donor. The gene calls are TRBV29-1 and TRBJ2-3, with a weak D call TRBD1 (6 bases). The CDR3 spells CSVDGDTITDTQYF. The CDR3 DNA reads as TGCAGCGTTGATGGGGACACTATCACAGATACGCAGTATTTT.